Sequencing of this TCR beta chain was carried out in a study of T-cell memory formation after mild COVID-19. Findings of the study overall: Clones that contracted clustered mainly in CM and EM if CD4+ and in EMRA if CD8+.

TCRdb processed the 5' RACE reads anew with MiXCR; each CDR3 protein has one entry. The table records about 88,000 distinct CDR3 sequences, roughly 25% of them present only once. Between the trimmed V and J ends, which lost 3 bases and 5 bases, there was a span of 16 bases. This CDR3 has 15 residues. CDR1 SGDLS and CDR2 YYNGEE come from the germline V gene. As concerns this clonotype: Its antigen is unidentified.

The rearrangement joins TRBV9 to TRBJ2-3; a possible D gene is TRBD1 (5 bases). Sequenced input: PBMCs or a T cell subset sorted from them (not recorded which). This clonotype was obtained from a man aged 18 to 29 who had mild COVID-19 (a few samples of this study predate the infection). Cell type and time point are not known. CDR3 loop: CASSEDGVGVDTQYF. The CDR3 DNA reads TGTGCCAGCAGCGAAGATGGGGTAGGGGTAGATACGCAGTATTTT.